Following are 21 T cell receptor beta chains from one sample sequenced in a study of T cell responses to AZD1222 COVID-19 vaccine. Sequencing used immunoSEQ multiplex PCR; TCRdb keeps in-frame clones, though not all of them. This sample has approximately 120,000 clones, with around nine tenths found just once. The material was peripheral blood, obtained on day 0 of AZD1222 vaccination. These receptor sequences come from an adult in good health.

The rearrangement joins TRBV19 to TRBJ2-7, with 7 bases aligning to TRBD1. V dropped 2 bases and J dropped 1; count of bases not matched to a gene: 8. The CDR3 length is 16 residues. Per germline, CDR1 LNHDA and CDR2 SQIVND (reference sequence). The chain's CDR3 is CASSISGQRVSYEQYF. The CDR3 DNA follows: TGTGCCAGTAGTATATCGGGACAGAGGGTGTCCTACGAGCAGTACTTC.

The rearrangement joins TRBV5-5 to TRBJ2-7; D is possibly TRBD1 or TRBD2 (7 bases each). CDR1 is SGHKS, CDR2 YYEKEE, per germline (reference sequence). V dropped 4 bases and J dropped 1 base, with 12 bases sitting between them. The CDR3 is 14 amino acids. In DNA form, the CDR3 reads TGTGCCAGCAGCCGCGGGGGACAGTCCTACGAGCAGTACTTC. Protein sequence: CASSRGGQSYEQYF.

The chain carries TRBV3-1 (or the pseudogene TRBV3-2) and TRBJ2-1; possibly TRBD1 for D (6 bases). The CDR3 covers 15 residues. Germline CDR1 LGHDT, CDR2 YNNKEL (reference sequence). The ends were cut back, 0 bases at V and 5 bases at J, with 11 bases in the middle. This chain's CDR3 is CASSQDSRGNNEQFF. The CDR3, as DNA: TGTGCCAGCAGCCAAGATTCGAGGGGGAACAATGAGCAGTTCTTC.

The chain joins TRBV7-2 to TRBJ2-1, with D uncertain. V dropped 4 bases and J dropped 7 bases, with 11 bases sitting between them. The germline gives CDR1 SGHTA, CDR2 FQGNSA. This CDR3 comprises 13 residues. Here the CDR3 reads CASSSPYRNEQFF. The CDR3 coding sequence is TGTGCCAGCAGCTCCCCCTACCGTAATGAGCAGTTCTTC.

This chain uses TRBV6-6 with TRBJ1-5, with D hard to call. The V end lost 5 bases, the J end lost 4 bases, and 15 bases lay between the germline ends. There are 15 residues in the CDR3. Per the germline V gene, CDR1 is MNHNY and CDR2 is SVGAGI (reference sequence). As DNA, the CDR3 is TGTGCCAGCAGTGTCCGAAGTCTTGGGAATCAGCCCCAGCATTTT. Translation gives CASSVRSLGNQPQHF.

V is TRBV5-1 and J is TRBJ2-7, with 9 bases identical to TRBD2. Trimming cost V 6 bases and J 4 bases; bases outside gene matches: 11. CDR1 and CDR2 (germline): SGHRS, YFSETQ. The CDR3 sequence is 15 residues long. Written as DNA, the CDR3 is TGCGCCAGCACTACTGGATCTAGCGGGAAGTACGAGCAGTACTTC. As protein: CASTTGSSGKYEQYF.

V and J are TRBV19 and TRBJ1-3; 7 nucleotides line up with TRBD1. The V segment lost 7 bases and the J segment 2 bases; nucleotides outside the gene matches: 14. In germline, CDR1 is LNHDA, CDR2 SQIVND (reference sequence). There are 17 residues in the CDR3. CDR3: CASTRNPQGSTGNTIYF. In DNA, the CDR3 is TGTGCCAGTACCCGAAATCCACAGGGGAGTACTGGAAACACCATATATTTT.

This chain links TRBV2 with TRBJ1-1; D is possibly TRBD1 (6 bases). The CDR3 totals 14 residues. The germline V and J ends were trimmed by 10 bases and 2 bases, with 17 bases remaining between them. Germline values: CDR1 SNHLY, CDR2 FYNNEI. The CDR3 nucleotides are TGTGCCACCCTCGAACAGGGTCCCAACACTGAAGCTTTCTTT. Protein sequence: CATLEQGPNTEAFF.

The J gene is TRBJ1-6, the V gene TRBV28; 9 bases match TRBD1. Germline V gene data show CDR1 as MDHEN and CDR2 as SYDVKM. CDR3 length equals 14 residues. V shed 6 bases and J 10 bases; nucleotides not matched to a gene: 7. DNA for the CDR3: TGTGCCAGCAGGGGGGACAGGGCAGGGTCACCCCTCCACTTT. Encoded protein: CASRGDRAGSPLHF.

The chain has TRBV6-2 or TRBV6-3 and TRBJ2-6; D uncertain. The CDR3 length is 16 residues. CDR1 MNHEY and CDR2 SVGEGT come from the germline V gene. V lost 5 bases to trimming and J lost 0 bases, with 11 bases between them. CDR3 protein: CASSLGQISGANVLTF. CDR3 coding DNA: TGTGCCAGCAGTCTCGGCCAGATCTCTGGGGCCAACGTCCTGACTTTC.

This chain links TRBV6-1 with TRBJ2-1, with unresolved D. This CDR3 region has 13 residues. The germline gives CDR1 MNHNS, CDR2 SASEGT. Between the trimmed V and J ends, which lost 3 bases and 5 bases, there was a span of 8 bases. CDR3 region: CASSESQNNEQFF. CDR3 DNA: TGTGCCAGCAGTGAGAGCCAAAACAATGAGCAGTTCTTC.

V gene TRBV4-2 combines with J gene TRBJ2-1; TRBD2 agrees at 12 bases. Germline values: CDR1 LGHNA, CDR2 YNFKEQ. The CDR3 loop spans 16 amino acids. The V gene end was trimmed by 1 base and the J gene end by 9 bases; junction bases not matched to a gene: 7. Here the CDR3 DNA reads TGTGCCAGCAGCCAAGGGACTAGCGGGAAAAGGAGTGAGCAGTTCTTC. Its translation is CASSQGTSGKRSEQFF.

The chain combines TRBV27 with TRBJ1-6; D ambiguous. The V and J ends lost 6 bases and 0 bases respectively, with 6 bases between them. Germline V gives CDR1 MNHEY, CDR2 SMNVEV (reference sequence). CDR3 length: 14 amino acids. The CDR3 nucleotides read TGTGCCAGCAGCTGGAGCTCCTATAATTCACCCCTCCACTTT. Its translation: CASSWSSYNSPLHF.

The V call is TRBV28, the J call TRBJ1-3, with 7 bases fitting TRBD1. Germline trimming cut 5 bases from V and 0 bases from J; bases unmatched to any gene: 7. The CDR3 totals 16 residues. The germline CDR1 and CDR2 sequences are MDHEN and SYDVKM. The CDR3 is CASSPQGLGSGNTIYF. The CDR3 DNA follows: TGTGCCAGCAGTCCACAGGGGCTTGGCTCTGGAAACACCATATATTTT.

The chain combines TRBV25-1 with TRBJ2-3; D is possibly TRBD1 (5 bases). Germline V gives CDR1 MGHDK, CDR2 SYGVNS. V dropped 2 bases and J dropped 5 bases, with 11 bases sitting between them. This CDR3 has 14 amino acids. CDR3 amino acids: CASSERARGDTQYF. The CDR3 nucleotides read TGTGCCAGCAGTGAAAGGGCTAGGGGAGATACGCAGTATTTT.

V is TRBV20-1 and J is TRBJ1-2; D perhaps matches TRBD1 (6 bases). The germline V gene encodes CDR1 DFQATT and CDR2 SNEGSKA (reference sequence). The CDR3 is 11 amino acids. V lost 1 base and J 14 bases, leaving 14 bases between the germline ends. CDR3 in amino acids: CSARARPQGTF. Written as DNA, the CDR3 is TGCAGTGCTAGAGCTCGGCCACAGGGTACCTTC.

The gene calls are TRBV11-2 and TRBJ1-1, with D possibly matching TRBD1 (5 bases). Between the trimmed V and J ends, which lost 0 bases and 9 bases, there was a span of 17 bases. Germline V gene sequence: CDR1 SGHAT, CDR2 FQNNGV. The CDR3 spans 15 residues. CDR3 DNA: TGTGCCAGCAGCTTAGATTCGGGGCAGGGAGGGCAAGCTTTCTTT. Its translation is CASSLDSGQGGQAFF.

The chain recombines TRBV7-2 with TRBJ2-1; no clear D gene. The CDR3 extends over 12 amino acids. The V gene lost 5 bases and the J gene lost 5 bases, with 7 bases spanning the gap. The V gene's germline CDR1 is SGHTA and CDR2 FQGNSA. CDR3: CASSRLDNEQFF. For the CDR3, the DNA is TGTGCCAGCAGCCGATTAGACAATGAGCAGTTCTTC. Drawing the rest from reference TRBV7-2 and TRBJ2-1, the complete variable domain is GAGVSQSPSNKVTEKGKDVELRCDPISGHTALYWYRQSLGQGLEFLIYFQGNSAPDKSGLPSDRFSAERTGGSVSTLTIQRTQQEDSAVYLCASSRLDNEQFFGPGTRLTVL.

J is TRBJ1-5 and V is TRBV21-1; the D call in the table, TRBD1, was not verified against the DNA. TRBV21-1 is classified as a pseudogene. The CDR3 extends over 18 amino acids. The CDR3 spells CASSKPPYRGLLPWPQHF. As DNA, the CDR3 is TGTGCCAGCAGCAAACCTCCGTACAGGGGGCTTTTACCGTGGCCCCAGCATTTT.

The chain combines TRBV5-5 with TRBJ1-2; TRBD1 matches at 9 bases. J lost 5 bases, V lost 0 bases, and 8 bases had no gene match. The CDR3 is made up of 16 amino acids. In germline, CDR1 is SGHKS, CDR2 YYEKEE (reference sequence). CDR3 sequence (DNA): TGTGCCAGCAGCTTGGGGGACAGGGTGGTGTCTTATGGCTACACCTTC. The encoded protein is CASSLGDRVVSYGYTF.

V is TRBV5-6 and J is TRBJ2-5; the D is unclear. This CDR3 is built from 12 residues. Trimming left V 4 bases short and J 1 base short, with 5 bases between. The germline V gene encodes CDR1 SGHDT and CDR2 YYEEEE. CDR3 protein: CASSTPQETQYF. DNA of the CDR3: TGTGCCAGCAGCACGCCCCAAGAGACCCAGTACTTC.